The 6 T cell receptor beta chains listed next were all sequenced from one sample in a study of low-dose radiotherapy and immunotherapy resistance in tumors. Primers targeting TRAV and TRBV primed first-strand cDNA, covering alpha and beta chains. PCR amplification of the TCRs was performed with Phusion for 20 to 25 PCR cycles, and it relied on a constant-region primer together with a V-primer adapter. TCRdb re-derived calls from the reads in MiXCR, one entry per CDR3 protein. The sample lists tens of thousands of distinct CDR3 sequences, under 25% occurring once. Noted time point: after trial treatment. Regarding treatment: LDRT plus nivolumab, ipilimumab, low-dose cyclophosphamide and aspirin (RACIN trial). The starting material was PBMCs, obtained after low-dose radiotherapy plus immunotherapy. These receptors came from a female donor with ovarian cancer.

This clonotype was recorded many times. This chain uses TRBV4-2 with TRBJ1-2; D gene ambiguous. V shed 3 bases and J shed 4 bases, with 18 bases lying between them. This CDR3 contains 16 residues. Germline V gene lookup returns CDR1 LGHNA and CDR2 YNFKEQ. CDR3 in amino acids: CASSQVGESAGYGYTF. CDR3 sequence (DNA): TGTGCCAGCAGCCAGGTCGGTGAATCCGCTGGCTATGGCTACACCTTC.

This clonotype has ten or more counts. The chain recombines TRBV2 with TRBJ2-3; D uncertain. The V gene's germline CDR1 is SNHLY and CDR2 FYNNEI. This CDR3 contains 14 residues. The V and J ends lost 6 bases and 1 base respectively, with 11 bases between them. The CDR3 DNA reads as TGTGCCAGCAGCCCCCGACAACGCACAGATACGCAGTATTTT. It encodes CASSPRQRTDTQYF. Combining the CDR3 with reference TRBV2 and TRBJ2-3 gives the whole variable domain EPEVTQTPSHQVTQMGQEVILRCVPISNHLYFYWYRQILGQKVEFLVSFYNNEISEKSEIFDDQFSVERPDGSNFTLKIRSTKLEDSAMYFCASSPRQRTDTQYFGPGTRLTVL.

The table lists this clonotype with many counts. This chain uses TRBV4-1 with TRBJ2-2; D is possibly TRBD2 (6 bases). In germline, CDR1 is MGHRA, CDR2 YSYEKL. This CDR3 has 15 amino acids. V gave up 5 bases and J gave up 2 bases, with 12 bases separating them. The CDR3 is CASSGDFGNTGELFF. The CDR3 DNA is TGCGCCAGCAGCGGGGACTTTGGAAACACCGGGGAGCTGTTTTTT.

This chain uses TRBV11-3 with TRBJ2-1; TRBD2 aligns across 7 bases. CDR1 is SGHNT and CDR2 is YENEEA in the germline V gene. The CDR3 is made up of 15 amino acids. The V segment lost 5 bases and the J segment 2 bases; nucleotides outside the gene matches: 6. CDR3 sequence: CASSAVGGAYNEQFF. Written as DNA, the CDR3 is TGTGCCAGCAGCGCAGTGGGGGGGGCCTACAATGAGCAGTTCTTC.

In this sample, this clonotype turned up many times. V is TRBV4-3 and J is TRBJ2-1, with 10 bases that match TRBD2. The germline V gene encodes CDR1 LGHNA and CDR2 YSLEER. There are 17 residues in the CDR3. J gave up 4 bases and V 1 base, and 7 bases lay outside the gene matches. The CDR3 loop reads CASSQVLAGGSYNEQFF. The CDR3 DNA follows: TGCGCCAGCAGCCAAGTTTTAGCGGGGGGATCTTACAATGAGCAGTTCTTC.

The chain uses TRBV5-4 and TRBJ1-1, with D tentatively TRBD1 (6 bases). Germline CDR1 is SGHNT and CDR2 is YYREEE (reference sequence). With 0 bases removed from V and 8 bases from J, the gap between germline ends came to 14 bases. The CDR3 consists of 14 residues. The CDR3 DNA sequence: TGTGCCAGCAGCTTGGCAGGGGCTTATTCCGAAGCTTTCTTT. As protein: CASSLAGAYSEAFF.